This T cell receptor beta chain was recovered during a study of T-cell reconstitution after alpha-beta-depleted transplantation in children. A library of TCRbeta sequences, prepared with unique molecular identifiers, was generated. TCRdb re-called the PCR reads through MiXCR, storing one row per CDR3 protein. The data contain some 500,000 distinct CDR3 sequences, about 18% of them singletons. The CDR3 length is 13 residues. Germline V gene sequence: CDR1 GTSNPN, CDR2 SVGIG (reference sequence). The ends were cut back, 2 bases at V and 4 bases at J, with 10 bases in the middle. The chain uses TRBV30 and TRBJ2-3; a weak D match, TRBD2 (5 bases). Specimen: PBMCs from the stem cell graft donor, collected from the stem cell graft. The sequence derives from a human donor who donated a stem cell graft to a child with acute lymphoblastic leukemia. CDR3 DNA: TGTGCCTGGAGTCCCGGACTCCCAGATACGCAGTATTTT. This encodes CAWSPGLPDTQYF.